The clone carrying this T cell receptor (beta chain) was recorded a few times. This record comes from a study of blood T cells in healthy people across ages. For the study at large: Template switching caught about one barcoded beta molecule for each two T cells.

Through a sample-barcoded 5' primer and a J-beta primer mix, a second PCR was run for roughly 7 to 11 cycles. TCRdb processed the 5' RACE reads anew with MiXCR; each CDR3 protein has one entry. Among roughly 680,000 distinct CDR3 sequences listed, roughly 21% were seen once. Germline lookup yields CDR1 DFQATT and CDR2 SNEGSKA (reference sequence). Between the trimmed V and J ends, which lost 2 bases and 3 bases, there was a span of 21 bases. The CDR3 has 17 amino acids. Each sample had at least 6 million PBMCs isolated. The total RNA that was extracted per sample amounted to at least 6 micrograms. The TCR comes from a man aged 70 or older in good health. This chain connects TRBV20-1 to TRBJ2-3; TRBD2 is a possible D gene (6 bases). Sequenced: blood. DNA of the CDR3: TGCAGTGCTAGACAGCTGGACGAGGAGGGCCTTACAGATACGCAGTATTTT. Translation: CSARQLDEEGLTDTQYF.